A single T cell receptor beta chain is shown here with its context. The antigen remains undetermined. PCR employed 60 Vbeta and 13 Jbeta primers. Some clones are missing from TCRdb's copy, which holds only in-frame ones; the method was immunoSEQ multiplex PCR. The sample consists of around 68,000 clones, 65% to 90% of them appearing once. The data originate from a study of cytomegalovirus exposure and HLA in healthy donors. Study-wide results and limits: Earlier analysis looked at TCR beta V segments, and most were productive about 90% or about 30% of the time. Sequences of the TCR beta chain were said to predict the HLA-A and HLA-B alleles of most subjects accurately.

The CDR3 spans 15 residues. The germline V gene encodes CDR1 MNHNS and CDR2 SASEGT. V was trimmed by 4 bases and J by 5 bases, leaving 15 bases between them. The sequenced sample was PBMCs. This receptor was identified in a female donor in good health and CMV-seronegative. The chain recombines TRBV6-1 with TRBJ2-1; a possible D gene is TRBD1 (5 bases). CDR3 residues: CASSVTAGLHNEQFF. CDR3 DNA sequence: TGTGCCAGCAGTGTGACAGCCGGTCTTCACAATGAGCAGTTCTTC.